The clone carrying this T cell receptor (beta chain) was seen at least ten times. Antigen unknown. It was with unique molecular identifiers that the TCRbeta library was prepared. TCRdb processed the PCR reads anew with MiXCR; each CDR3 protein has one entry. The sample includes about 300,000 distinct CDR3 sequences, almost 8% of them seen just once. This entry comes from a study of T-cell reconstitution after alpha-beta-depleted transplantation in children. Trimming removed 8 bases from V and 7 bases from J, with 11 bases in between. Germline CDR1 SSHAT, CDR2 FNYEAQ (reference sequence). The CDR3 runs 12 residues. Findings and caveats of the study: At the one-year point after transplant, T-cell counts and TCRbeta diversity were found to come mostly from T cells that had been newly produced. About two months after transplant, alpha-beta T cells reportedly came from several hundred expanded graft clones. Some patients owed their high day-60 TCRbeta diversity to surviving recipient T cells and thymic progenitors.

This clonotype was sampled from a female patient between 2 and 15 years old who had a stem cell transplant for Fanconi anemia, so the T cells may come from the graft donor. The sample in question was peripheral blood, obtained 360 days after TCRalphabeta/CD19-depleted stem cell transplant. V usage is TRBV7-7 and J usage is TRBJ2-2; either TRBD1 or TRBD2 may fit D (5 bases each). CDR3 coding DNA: TGTGCCAGCGGGTCGAGGGGCGGGGAGCTGTTTTTT. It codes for CASGSRGGELFF.